What follows are 30 T cell receptor beta chains derived from one specimen sequenced in a study of cytomegalovirus exposure and HLA in healthy donors. The study ran its PCR with 60 Vbeta and 13 Jbeta primers. TCRdb keeps only in-frame clones here, not all; method: immunoSEQ multiplex PCR. The sample shows roughly 190,000 clones, about 77% of them seen only once. Input material: PBMCs. These receptors were collected from a man aged 25-45 years in good health and CMV-seropositive.

Of note for this clone: Here the CDR3 omits its conserved ending phenylalanine or tryptophan, so a read error is the likely source. J is TRBJ2-7 and V is TRBV7-2, with 8 positions matching TRBD2. This CDR3 region has 15 residues. Germline V lookup: CDR1 SGHTA, CDR2 FQGNSA. V lost 1 base to trimming and J lost 2 bases; unmatched junction nucleotides: 4. CDR3 DNA sequence: TGTGCCAGCAGCTTAGGGCGGGGGGTTGCCTACGAGCAGTACCTC. This sequence encodes CASSLGRGVAYEQYL.

The CDR3 coding sequence is TGTGCCAGCAGGAGTGGGTGGACAGGCCATAGCAATCAGCCCCAGCATTTT. Translation gives CASRSGWTGHSNQPQHF. V gene TRBV2 combines with J gene TRBJ1-5; 7 bases align to TRBD1. The germline V gene has CDR1 SNHLY and CDR2 FYNNEI. The CDR3 spans 17 residues. V shed 6 bases and J 0 bases; nucleotides not matched to a gene: 11.

The chain is built from TRBV21-1 and TRBJ1-4; TRBD1, the table's D call, was not compared with the DNA. TRBV21-1 is given as a pseudogene. This CDR3 has 16 amino acids. The CDR3 DNA reads as TGTGCCAGCAGCAAAAAGGAGGGGGCGAGGGATGAAAAACTGTTTTTT. This encodes CASSKKEGARDEKLFF.

This chain connects TRBV10-3 to TRBJ1-6; 7 positions agree with TRBD1. CDR3 length equals 15 residues. From germline, CDR1 is ENHRY and CDR2 SYGVKD. Trimming removed 3 bases from V and 8 bases from J; junction bases left unmatched: 7. CDR3 coding DNA: TGTGCCATCAGTGACACCGACAGGGTTTATTCACCCCTCCACTTT. Its translation is CAISDTDRVYSPLHF.

The chain is built from TRBV28 and TRBJ2-7; D is perhaps TRBD1 (5 bases). The V gene lost 3 bases and the J gene lost 5 bases, with 17 bases spanning the gap. CDR3 length: 15 amino acids. CDR1 and CDR2 (germline): MDHEN, SYDVKM. This CDR3 is CASSLGPLRAHEQYF. The CDR3 DNA reads TGTGCCAGCAGTTTGGGGCCCCTTAGGGCCCACGAGCAGTACTTC. Supplemented by reference TRBV28 and TRBJ2-7, the full variable domain reads DVKVTQSSRYLVKRTGEKVFLECVQDMDHENMFWYRQDPGLGLRLIYFSYDVKMKEKGDIPEGYSVSREKKERFSLILESASTNQTSMYLCASSLGPLRAHEQYFGPGTRLTVT.

The chain employs TRBV11-2 and TRBJ2-7; no definite D call. In germline, CDR1 is SGHAT, CDR2 FQNNGV. Deletions cut 0 bases from V and 2 bases from J, with 8 bases between. The CDR3 loop spans 14 amino acids. CDR3 bases: TGTGCCAGCAGCTTAGATCGACGGGCCTACGAGCAGTACTTC. This translates into CASSLDRRAYEQYF.

The V gene is TRBV6-6, the J gene TRBJ2-7; 8 positions agree with TRBD1. V lost 6 bases to trimming and J lost 4 bases; unmatched junction nucleotides: 2. The CDR3 spans 12 residues. Germline V gives CDR1 MNHNY, CDR2 SVGAGI (reference sequence). CDR3 amino acids: CASRTGAYEQYF. DNA of the CDR3: TGTGCCAGCAGGACAGGGGCTTACGAGCAGTACTTC.

This clone was seen more than once but under ten times. The chain employs TRBV19 and TRBJ1-5; TRBD1 might be the D (6 bases). This CDR3 is 13 amino acids long. Germline CDR1 reads LNHDA; CDR2 reads SQIVND (reference sequence). The V and J ends lost 8 bases and 0 bases respectively, with 8 bases between them. The CDR3 reads CASAGDSNQPQHF. As DNA, the CDR3 is TGTGCCAGTGCAGGGGATAGCAATCAGCCCCAGCATTTT. Filled out from reference TRBV19 and TRBJ1-5, the complete variable domain reads DGGITQSPKYLFRKEGQNVTLSCEQNLNHDAMYWYRQDPGQGLRLIYYSQIVNDFQKGDIAEGYSVSREKKESFPLTVTSAQKNPTAFYLCASAGDSNQPQHFGDGTRLSIL.

The rearrangement links TRBV5-1 to TRBJ1-1; D not certain. The CDR3 is 12 residues long. Trimming pared 2 bases from V and 1 base from J, leaving 3 bases between. Per the germline V gene, CDR1 is SGHRS and CDR2 is YFSETQ. CDR3 coding DNA: TGCGCCAGCAGCTTTAAGAACACTGAAGCTTTCTTT. This gives the protein CASSFKNTEAFF.

V and J are TRBV19 and TRBJ1-2; TRBD1 matches at 9 bases. Losses at the gene ends were 5 bases for V and 6 bases for J; bases not matched to a gene: 10. Germline CDR1 LNHDA, CDR2 SQIVND (reference sequence). The CDR3 runs to 15 residues. CDR3 region: CASSDHRGRGNGYTF. The CDR3 region has the DNA TGTGCCAGTAGTGATCACAGGGGGCGAGGCAATGGCTACACCTTC.

The rearrangement joins TRBV10-3 to TRBJ2-3; tentatively, D is TRBD2 (6 bases). The V end was cut by 10 bases, the J end by 0 bases, with 11 bases between. CDR1 is ENHRY, CDR2 SYGVKD, per germline. CDR3 length: 13 residues. CDR3 residues: CATSGTSTDTQYF. CDR3 sequence (DNA): TGTGCCACCTCCGGGACTAGCACAGATACGCAGTATTTT.

This rearrangement joins TRBV15 to TRBJ2-2, with a weak D call TRBD2 (5 bases). Trimming took off 1 base at V and 1 base at J, with 7 bases between the two ends. Germline CDR1 LNHNV, CDR2 YYDKDF (reference sequence). The CDR3 runs to 15 residues. For the CDR3, the DNA is TGTGCCACCAGCAGAGCCCGGGGGAACACCGGGGAGCTGTTTTTT. Amino acid sequence: CATSRARGNTGELFF.

The J gene is TRBJ2-2, the V gene TRBV7-9; maybe TRBD2 (5 bases). The CDR3 runs 13 residues. Germline loops: CDR1 SEHNR, CDR2 FQNEAQ (reference sequence). Trimming removed 11 bases at V and 3 bases at J, with 13 bases between. The CDR3 spells CAGSAGYTGELFF. In DNA form, the CDR3 reads TGTGCCGGGAGCGCCGGATACACCGGGGAGCTGTTTTTT.

This clone was counted only a few times. This sequence joins TRBV20-1 and TRBJ2-7; the D is unclear. Per germline, CDR1 DFQATT and CDR2 SNEGSKA (reference sequence). The CDR3 runs to 10 residues. Trimming stripped 6 bases from V and 5 bases from J, with 8 bases between. Written as DNA, the CDR3 is TGCAGTGCGCTCCTAAACGAGCAGTACTTC. It specifies CSALLNEQYF.

There are a few counts of this clone. The chain recombines TRBV5-4 with TRBJ2-6, with D unclear. Germline V lookup: CDR1 SGHNT, CDR2 YYREEE (reference sequence). The V gene lost 4 bases and the J gene lost 1 base, with 3 bases spanning the gap. The CDR3 runs 13 residues. CDR3 loop: CASSASGANVLTF. DNA of the CDR3: TGTGCCAGCAGCGCGTCTGGGGCCAACGTCCTGACTTTC. Variable domain in full (rest from reference TRBV5-4 and TRBJ2-6): ETGVTQSPTHLIKTRGQQVTLRCSSQSGHNTVSWYQQALGQGPQFIFQYYREEENGRGNFPPRFSGLQFPNYSSELNVNALELDDSALYLCASSASGANVLTFGAGSRLTVL.

CDR3 nucleotides: TGTGCCAGCAGTTACAGGGGGCCCACTGAAGCTTTCTTT. Encoded protein: CASSYRGPTEAFF. The chain combines TRBV6-5 with TRBJ1-1, with TRBD1 identical over 7 bases. Germline V gene lookup returns CDR1 MNHEY and CDR2 SVGAGI. The CDR3 is 13 residues long. Unmatched junction bases numbered 1, after V lost 2 bases and J lost 4 bases.

The J gene is TRBJ1-1, the V gene TRBV6-5; 7 nucleotides align to TRBD1. There are 15 residues in the CDR3. The V gene's germline CDR1 is MNHEY and CDR2 SVGAGI. After removal of 6 bases from V and 5 bases from J, the junction contained 12 bases not matched to a gene. The CDR3, as DNA: TGTGCCAGCAGCCCATGGGACAGAATGGGGACTGAAGCTTTCTTT. Protein sequence: CASSPWDRMGTEAFF.

The J gene is TRBJ2-7, the V gene TRBV7-9; 8 bases align to TRBD1. CDR3 length: 15 residues. CDR1 and CDR2 (germline): SEHNR, FQNEAQ (reference sequence). The V gene end was trimmed by 2 bases and the J gene end by 2 bases; junction bases not matched to a gene: 5. The CDR3 region has the DNA TGTGCCAGCAGCTTAAGTCAGGGGGCTGCCTACGAGCAGTACTTC. This encodes CASSLSQGAAYEQYF.

This clone appeared a few times. This chain connects TRBV5-1 to TRBJ2-7, with D maybe TRBD1 (6 bases). Germline V gene data show CDR1 as SGHRS and CDR2 as YFSETQ. The V and J ends lost 0 bases and 6 bases respectively, with 16 bases between them. This CDR3 region has 15 residues. CDR3 in DNA: TGCGCCAGCAGCTTGGCCCTCGGGACAACGAGCGAGCAGTACTTC. It specifies CASSLALGTTSEQYF.

The chain has TRBV7-2 and TRBJ2-5; TRBD1 is a possible D gene (5 bases). Germline CDR1 SGHTA, CDR2 FQGNSA. This CDR3 spans 13 amino acids. V was cut by 2 bases and J by 3 bases, with 7 bases left in between. The CDR3 region has the DNA TGTGCCAGCAGCTTAATAGGGGAAGAGACCCAGTACTTC. Protein: CASSLIGEETQYF. The full variable domain, rest sourced from reference TRBV7-2 and TRBJ2-5, is GAGVSQSPSNKVTEKGKDVELRCDPISGHTALYWYRQSLGQGLEFLIYFQGNSAPDKSGLPSDRFSAERTGGSVSTLTIQRTQQEDSAVYLCASSLIGEETQYFGPGTRLLVL.

The chain carries TRBV7-2 and TRBJ2-3, with 7 bases lining up with TRBD2. This CDR3 region has 15 residues. J gave up 4 bases and V 1 base, and 5 bases lay outside the gene matches. In germline, CDR1 is SGHTA, CDR2 FQGNSA. The CDR3 DNA reads as TGTGCCAGCAGCTTAGTGCGGGAGCTGGCAGATACGCAGTATTTT. This codes for CASSLVRELADTQYF.

This chain connects TRBV18 to TRBJ1-5; D gene uncertain. The CDR3 loop spans 13 amino acids. Germline V gene lookup returns CDR1 KGHSH and CDR2 LQKENI. V dropped 3 bases and J dropped 7 bases, with 10 bases sitting between them. The CDR3 here is CASSPQSGQPQHF. In DNA form, the CDR3 reads TGTGCCAGCTCACCTCAGAGCGGGCAGCCCCAGCATTTT. The full variable domain, its missing parts supplied by reference TRBV18 and TRBJ1-5, is NAGVMQNPRHLVRRRGQEARLRCSPMKGHSHVYWYRQLPEEGLKFMVYLQKENIIDESGMPKERFSAEFPKEGPSILRIQQVVRGDSAAYFCASSPQSGQPQHFGDGTRLSIL.

The chain is built from TRBV5-4 and TRBJ2-1; TRBD2 matches at 12 bases. Germline V gene data show CDR1 as SGHNT and CDR2 as YYREEE (reference sequence). This CDR3 is built from 16 residues. J gave up 5 bases and V 4 bases, and 7 bases lay outside the gene matches. CDR3 residues: CASSETSGGIDNEQFF. The CDR3 DNA reads TGTGCCAGCAGCGAAACTAGCGGGGGGATAGACAATGAGCAGTTCTTC.

The rearrangement links TRBV1 to TRBJ2-5; the listed D gene, TRBD2, was not tested against the DNA. TRBV1 is labeled a pseudogene. The CDR3 is 19 residues long. As DNA, the CDR3 is TGCACCAGCAGCCAAGATAAGGGGACTAGCGGGAGAGGGGGAGAGACCCAGTACTTC. Translating gives CTSSQDKGTSGRGGETQYF.

The chain carries TRBV27 and TRBJ2-7; the D is unclear. The CDR3 is 13 amino acids. Germline V CDR1 and CDR2: MNHEY, SMNVEV (reference sequence). V was clipped by 6 bases and J by 5 bases, with 14 bases between them. This CDR3 reads CASRITLGHEQYF. In nucleotides, the CDR3 is TGTGCCAGCAGAATAACATTGGGCCACGAGCAGTACTTC.

This clone was observed a handful of times. The chain links TRBV5-6 to TRBJ2-5; TRBD2 matches 14 bases. This CDR3 comprises 18 residues. The germline gives CDR1 SGHDT, CDR2 YYEEEE. Trimming removed 4 bases from V and 2 bases from J; junction bases left unmatched: 10. CDR3 amino acids: CASSRPGTSGGPQETQYF. The CDR3 nucleotides read TGTGCCAGCAGCCGTCCCGGGACTAGCGGGGGACCTCAAGAGACCCAGTACTTC.

The chain combines TRBV27 with TRBJ2-5; the match to TRBD2 covers 11 bases. The V gene end was trimmed by 6 bases and the J gene end by 3 bases; junction bases not matched to a gene: 0. Germline assignment: CDR1 MNHEY and CDR2 SMNVEV (reference sequence). CDR3 length equals 13 residues. The CDR3 sequence is CASRTSGKETQYF. In nucleotides, the CDR3 is TGTGCCAGCAGGACTAGCGGGAAAGAGACCCAGTACTTC.

The genes are TRBV4-1 and TRBJ2-3; no clear D. This CDR3 has 16 residues. V was shortened by 1 base and J by 0 bases, with 11 bases between the two germline ends. The germline V gene has CDR1 MGHRA and CDR2 YSYEKL. The CDR3 DNA is TGCGCCAGCAGCCAAGGGAGCATCGGAAGCACAGATACGCAGTATTTT. Its protein is CASSQGSIGSTDTQYF.

The rearrangement links TRBV18 to TRBJ2-5; TRBD2 aligns across 10 bases. V shed 1 base, J shed 0 bases, and the junction held 5 bases outside the gene matches. From germline, CDR1 is KGHSH and CDR2 LQKENI. This CDR3 region has 17 residues. The CDR3: CASSPLPSGGNQETQYF. The CDR3 coding sequence is TGTGCCAGCTCACCACTTCCTAGCGGGGGTAACCAAGAGACCCAGTACTTC.

V is TRBV7-2 and J is TRBJ2-5; tentatively, D is TRBD1 (9 bases). This CDR3 spans 16 amino acids. Trimming shortened V by 6 bases and J by 4 bases, and 21 bases separated the two germline ends. CDR1 SGHTA and CDR2 FQGNSA come from the germline V gene. The CDR3: CASSKRGTGRIETQYF. The DNA of the CDR3 is TGTGCCAGCAGTAAGCGGGGGACAGGGAGGATAGAGACCCAGTACTTC.